Listed here are 21 T cell receptor beta chains from one sample, sequenced in a study of cytomegalovirus exposure and HLA in healthy donors. Primers for the PCR totalled 60 Vbeta and 13 Jbeta. TCRdb keeps only in-frame clones here, not all; method: immunoSEQ multiplex PCR. The profile shows about 140,000 clones, 73% of them singletons. What was sequenced was PBMCs. All receptors come from a human donor in good health.

This chain connects TRBV30 to TRBJ1-2, with a tentative D call TRBD1 (6 bases). The CDR3 loop spans 14 amino acids. The germline V and J ends were trimmed by 0 bases and 3 bases, with 11 bases remaining between them. Germline loops: CDR1 GTSNPN, CDR2 SVGIG (reference sequence). CDR3 nucleotides: TGTGCCTGGAGTGTAAGGACAGACTACTATGGCTACACCTTC. Its protein is CAWSVRTDYYGYTF.

The chain employs TRBV11-3 and TRBJ2-2; no clear D gene. V was trimmed by 8 bases and J by 2 bases, leaving 9 bases between them. Germline V gene data show CDR1 as SGHNT and CDR2 as YENEEA. This CDR3 is 13 amino acids long. The CDR3 DNA reads as TGTGCCAGCCAACCAGTAAACACCGGGGAGCTGTTTTTT. Residues: CASQPVNTGELFF.

This chain links TRBV10-1 with TRBJ2-2; D might be TRBD2 (6 bases). The CDR3 sequence is 15 residues long. Germline V gene sequence: CDR1 WNHNN, CDR2 SYGVQD (reference sequence). V lost 3 bases and J 7 bases, leaving 15 bases between the germline ends. DNA of the CDR3: TGCGCCAGCAGTGACAGGAGGGGCGGTGGCGGGGAGCTGTTTTTT. Translating it yields CASSDRRGGGGELFF.

This clone was detected only once. The chain couples TRBV30 to TRBJ1-2, with 10 positions matching TRBD1. The germline V gene has CDR1 GTSNPN and CDR2 SVGIG (reference sequence). V was pared by 3 bases and J by 6 bases, with 7 bases of the junction left unmatched. The CDR3 consists of 14 residues. The CDR3 bases are TGTGCCTGGAGCCGGGACAGGGGATCAAATGGCTACACCTTC. Residues: CAWSRDRGSNGYTF.

V and J are TRBV14 and TRBJ2-5; TRBD2 might be the D (5 bases). Looked up from germline, CDR1 is SGHDN and CDR2 is FVKESK. The V end lost 1 base, the J end lost 2 bases, and 11 bases lay between the germline ends. The CDR3 is 15 residues long. The CDR3 protein is CASSQGLADQETQYF. The CDR3 region has the DNA TGTGCCAGCAGCCAAGGCCTAGCTGATCAAGAGACCCAGTACTTC.

In this sample, this clone turned up a few times. This rearrangement joins TRBV7-2 to TRBJ2-5; D is perhaps TRBD1 (5 bases). Matching the DNA end better, TRBJ2-7 makes the J call doubtful. CDR3 size: 16 residues. Germline V gives CDR1 SGHTA, CDR2 FQGNSA. CDR3 bases: TGTGCCAGCAGCCCGGAAAGGTCCAGGGTCCCCTACGAGCAGTACTTC. Translation gives CASSPERSRVPYEQYF.

Worth noting for this clone: Other DNA sequences in this sample translate to the same CDR3. The chain combines TRBV5-1 with TRBJ1-1, with a weak D call TRBD1 (5 bases). Trimming shortened V by 4 bases and J by 2 bases, and 12 bases separated the two germline ends. CDR3 length equals 14 residues. Germline loops: CDR1 SGHRS, CDR2 YFSETQ. CDR3 region: CASSPQGGNTEAFF. CDR3 coding DNA: TGCGCCAGCAGCCCCCAGGGTGGAAACACTGAAGCTTTCTTT.

Comments on this clone: The sample contains more than one DNA sequence encoding this CDR3. This chain uses TRBV2 with TRBJ2-7; 7 bases align to TRBD2. Germline trimming cut 6 bases from V and 4 bases from J; bases unmatched to any gene: 3. The CDR3 totals 12 residues. Looked up from germline, CDR1 is SNHLY and CDR2 is FYNNEI. CDR3 region: CASRGTIYEQYF. As DNA, the CDR3 is TGTGCCAGCAGGGGGACTATATACGAGCAGTACTTC.

This clone has a handful of counts. The chain carries TRBV5-4 and TRBJ2-5, with D tentatively TRBD2 (5 bases). Trimming removed 2 bases from V and 5 bases from J, with 10 bases in between. Germline V gene lookup returns CDR1 SGHNT and CDR2 YYREEE (reference sequence). The CDR3 sequence is 13 residues long. CDR3 nucleotide sequence: TGTGCCAGCAGCTTTCCCGGGGATGAGACCCAGTACTTC. This translates into CASSFPGDETQYF.

CDR3 DNA sequence: TGTGCCAGCAGCTGGGGCCAATCCTACAATGAGCAGTTCTTC. Its translation: CASSWGQSYNEQFF. This chain uses TRBV11-2 with TRBJ2-1, with D perhaps TRBD1 (5 bases). The CDR3 covers 14 residues. V dropped 4 bases and J dropped 1 base, with 8 bases sitting between them. CDR1 is SGHAT and CDR2 is FQNNGV in the germline V gene.

V usage is TRBV5-1 and J usage is TRBJ2-3; 11 bases fit TRBD2. CDR3 length equals 17 residues. In germline, CDR1 is SGHRS, CDR2 YFSETQ. J lost 3 bases, V lost 2 bases, and 8 bases had no gene match. CDR3 nucleotides: TGCGCCAGCAGCTTCGGTAATAGCGGGAGGGGTACAGATACGCAGTATTTT. Its protein is CASSFGNSGRGTDTQYF.

The chain has TRBV27 and TRBJ2-1; 9 nucleotides match TRBD2. Germline values: CDR1 MNHEY, CDR2 SMNVEV (reference sequence). V lost 11 bases to trimming and J lost 5 bases; unmatched junction nucleotides: 10. The CDR3 has 14 amino acids. The CDR3 region has the DNA TGTGCCTCCTCGTTAGCGGGGGCCCACAATGAGCAGTTCTTC. This gives the protein CASSLAGAHNEQFF.

The V call is TRBV7-3, the J call TRBJ1-1; the D gene is possibly TRBD1 (5 bases). The CDR3 runs 13 residues. V gave up 3 bases and J gave up 3 bases, with 8 bases separating them. Per germline, CDR1 SGHTA and CDR2 FQGTGA. CDR3 sequence (DNA): TGTGCCAGCAGCTTCTCGGGGGACACTGAAGCTTTCTTT. It is translated as CASSFSGDTEAFF.

In its sample, this clone was seen a few times. The J gene is TRBJ2-7, the V gene TRBV15; 8 bases agree with TRBD1. V lost 5 bases, J lost 2 bases, and 5 bases stayed unmatched. CDR3 length: 14 amino acids. CDR1 is LNHNV, CDR2 YYDKDF, per germline (reference sequence). The CDR3, as DNA: TGTGCCACCAGCTATCTACAGGGGGCCTACGAGCAGTACTTC. The encoded protein is CATSYLQGAYEQYF.

This chain links TRBV9 with TRBJ2-7; a weak D match, TRBD2 (6 bases). This CDR3 contains 15 residues. Trimming left V 0 bases short and J 0 bases short, with 10 bases between. The germline V gene has CDR1 SGDLS and CDR2 YYNGEE. CDR3 sequence: CASSVGAGSSYEQYF. The CDR3 bases are TGTGCCAGCAGCGTAGGGGCGGGAAGCTCCTACGAGCAGTACTTC.

J is TRBJ2-5 and V is TRBV7-9; 7 bases are a match to TRBD2. Germline CDR1 reads SEHNR; CDR2 reads FQNEAQ (reference sequence). This CDR3 has 15 residues. With 0 bases clipped from V and 5 bases from J, the junction kept 6 bases outside the gene matches. Here the CDR3 reads CASSLAGLAVETQYF. In DNA, the CDR3 is TGTGCCAGCAGCTTAGCTGGGCTAGCGGTGGAGACCCAGTACTTC.

The chain combines TRBV2 with TRBJ2-2, with TRBD2 matching over 7 bases. The CDR3 has 13 residues. After removal of 4 bases from V and 6 bases from J, the junction contained 2 bases not matched to a gene. Germline V gene lookup returns CDR1 SNHLY and CDR2 FYNNEI. CDR3 DNA: TGTGCCAGCAGTGGAGGGAGGGCCGGGGAGCTGTTTTTT. This encodes CASSGGRAGELFF. Full variable domain (missing parts from reference TRBV2 and TRBJ2-2): EPEVTQTPSHQVTQMGQEVILRCVPISNHLYFYWYRQILGQKVEFLVSFYNNEISEKSEIFDDQFSVERPDGSNFTLKIRSTKLEDSAMYFCASSGGRAGELFFGEGSRLTVL.

The chain carries TRBV28 and TRBJ1-2, with TRBD1 identical over 7 bases. Unmatched junction bases numbered 4, after V lost 7 bases and J lost 2 bases. This CDR3 is built from 13 residues. Germline-derived CDR1 and CDR2 are MDHEN and SYDVKM. CDR3 sequence reads: CASKRTGNYGYTF. In nucleotides, the CDR3 is TGTGCCAGCAAGAGGACAGGAAACTATGGCTACACCTTC.

The chain couples TRBV4-1 to TRBJ2-5; 8 bases are shared with TRBD2. Germline trimming cut 4 bases from V and 5 bases from J; bases unmatched to any gene: 6. This CDR3 has 14 amino acids. Germline assignment: CDR1 MGHRA and CDR2 YSYEKL. CDR3 bases: TGCGCCAGCAGCCTAAGCGGGAGTCAGGAGACCCAGTACTTC. Encoded protein: CASSLSGSQETQYF.

J is TRBJ2-1 and V is TRBV19; TRBD2 matches 7 bases. Germline lookup yields CDR1 LNHDA and CDR2 SQIVND (reference sequence). The CDR3 consists of 12 residues. Germline trimming cut 4 bases from V and 11 bases from J; bases unmatched to any gene: 5. The CDR3 sequence is CASSTTSLKQFF. For the CDR3, the DNA is TGTGCCAGTAGTACGACTAGCCTCAAGCAGTTCTTC.

This chain links TRBV2 with TRBJ2-7; D is possibly TRBD2 (6 bases). The germline gives CDR1 SNHLY, CDR2 FYNNEI. V lost 8 bases, J lost 5 bases, and 13 bases lay in between. This CDR3 is 12 amino acids long. The CDR3 loop reads CASPGGVDEQYF. As DNA, the CDR3 is TGTGCCAGCCCCGGGGGTGTCGACGAGCAGTACTTC.